The next 21 T cell receptor beta chains were all read from a single sample in a study of blood T cell repertoires in COVID-19. Profiling relied on immunoSEQ multiplex PCR, and the TCRdb table lists in-frame clones only, not all of them. The repertoire includes fewer than 200,000 clones, around 80% of them detected once, and around 3.6% sits in the top ten. Sequencing was performed on PBMCs or T cells enriched from blood (not recorded which). Source of these receptors: a woman between 45 and 60 years old in a cohort exposed to, infected with or recovered from COVID-19 (not recorded which).

Turning to this clone: One end of the junction does not line up with germline, which may come from a read error. V gene TRBV25-1 combines with J gene TRBJ1-2, with D hard to call. Per germline, CDR1 MGHDK and CDR2 SYGVNS. This CDR3 comprises 14 residues. CDR3 protein: CARRVGEIDYGYTF. Written as DNA, the CDR3 is TGTGCCCGCAGAGTCGGAGAGATAGACTATGGCTACACCTTC.

This chain joins TRBV9 and TRBJ1-1; 8 bases agree with TRBD1. The V gene end was trimmed by 1 base and the J gene end by 3 bases; junction bases not matched to a gene: 5. The V gene's germline CDR1 is SGDLS and CDR2 YYNGEE. CDR3 length equals 15 residues. CDR3 DNA sequence: TGTGCCAGCAGCGTAATCACAGGGGGGTACACTGAAGCTTTCTTT. Translating it yields CASSVITGGYTEAFF. Drawing the rest from reference TRBV9 and TRBJ1-1, the complete variable domain is DSGVTQTPKHLITATGQRVTLRCSPRSGDLSVYWYQQSLDQGLQFLIQYYNGEERAKGNILERFSAQQFPDLHSELNLSSLELGDSALYFCASSVITGGYTEAFFGQGTRLTVV.

This clone was detected many times. The chain combines TRBV29-1 with TRBJ1-1; D is unclear. V was clipped by 5 bases and J by 7 bases, with 17 bases between them. The CDR3 consists of 13 residues. Germline-derived CDR1 and CDR2 are SQVTM and ANQGSEA. CDR3 in amino acids: CSVCRVSGGEAFF. CDR3 DNA sequence: TGCAGCGTTTGCCGTGTGTCAGGAGGTGAAGCTTTCTTT.

This chain connects TRBV4-1 to TRBJ1-5, with TRBD1 matching over 8 bases. This CDR3 is built from 20 residues. The germline gives CDR1 MGHRA, CDR2 YSYEKL. V shed 3 bases and J 0 bases; nucleotides not matched to a gene: 16. CDR3 nucleotide sequence: TGCGCCAGCAGCCATCCACCCTCCGGGACAGGAAAATATAGCAATCAGCCCCAGCATTTT. Its translation: CASSHPPSGTGKYSNQPQHF.

This clone was seen a single time. The chain recombines TRBV29-1 with TRBJ1-5, with 11 bases lining up with TRBD1. Germline CDR1 and CDR2: SQVTM and ANQGSEA. There are 17 residues in the CDR3. V was clipped by 7 bases and J by 2 bases; unmatched bases: 13. For the CDR3, the DNA is TGCAGCGCCTCAACCGGACAGGGGGCTGGAGGCAATCAGCCCCAGCATTTT. Translation gives CSASTGQGAGGNQPQHF.

The chain uses TRBV11-2 and TRBJ1-1; D is unclear. CDR1 is SGHAT and CDR2 is FQNNGV in the germline V gene. This CDR3 is built from 13 residues. Trimming took 4 bases from V and 1 from J, leaving 7 bases between them. The CDR3 loop is CASSSQANTEAFF. The CDR3 DNA is TGTGCCAGCAGCTCTCAAGCGAACACTGAAGCTTTCTTT.

The gene calls are TRBV11-2 and TRBJ1-6; D remains ambiguous. The V end was cut by 0 bases, the J end by 6 bases, with 9 bases between. CDR1 and CDR2 (germline): SGHAT, FQNNGV. This CDR3 contains 15 residues. CDR3 sequence: CASSLEVRINSPLHF. DNA of the CDR3: TGTGCCAGCAGCTTAGAGGTCAGAATTAATTCACCCCTCCACTTT.

The genes are TRBV28 and TRBJ2-3, with 15 positions matching TRBD2. Losses at the gene ends were 11 bases for V and 0 bases for J; bases not matched to a gene: 6. Germline V gene lookup returns CDR1 MDHEN and CDR2 SYDVKM. The CDR3 is 16 residues long. Here the CDR3 reads CAGGLAGGNSTDTQYF. The CDR3 coding sequence is TGTGCCGGAGGACTAGCGGGGGGGAATAGCACAGATACGCAGTATTTT.

The chain uses TRBV7-9 and TRBJ2-7, with a weak D call TRBD2 (5 bases). This CDR3 comprises 13 residues. V lost 8 bases to trimming and J lost 1 base, with 12 bases between them. Germline lookup yields CDR1 SEHNR and CDR2 FQNEAQ (reference sequence). Written as DNA, the CDR3 is TGTGCCAGCGATGGTTCGGGATCCTACGAGCAGTACTTC. Its protein is CASDGSGSYEQYF.

The rearrangement uses TRBV4-2 and TRBJ2-1; 7 positions agree with TRBD2. The V gene end was trimmed by 3 bases and the J gene end by 9 bases; junction bases not matched to a gene: 11. The CDR3 is 15 residues long. Germline loops: CDR1 LGHNA, CDR2 YNFKEQ. For the CDR3, the DNA is TGTGCCAGCAGCCATGGGGGGGACCGGGAAATTGAGCAGTTCTTC. It yields the protein CASSHGGDREIEQFF.

The gene calls are TRBV5-1 and TRBJ1-2; tentatively, D is TRBD1 (6 bases). The ends were cut back, 4 bases at V and 4 bases at J, with 20 bases in the middle. Germline V gene lookup returns CDR1 SGHRS and CDR2 YFSETQ. The CDR3 extends over 16 amino acids. The CDR3 loop reads CASSQGQAEPLYGYTF. The CDR3, as DNA: TGCGCCAGCAGCCAGGGACAAGCTGAACCCCTCTATGGCTACACCTTC.

This clone turned up a few times. The chain carries TRBV6-2 or TRBV6-3 and TRBJ1-1; 10 bases align to TRBD1. The trim removed 2 bases at V and 5 bases at J, leaving 8 bases unmatched. The CDR3 spans 16 residues. Germline V gene data show CDR1 as MNHEY and CDR2 as SVGEGT. Here the CDR3 reads CASSYDGQGGWTEAFF. CDR3 bases: TGTGCCAGCAGTTACGACGGACAGGGGGGATGGACTGAAGCTTTCTTT.

The V and J genes are TRBV6-5 and TRBJ1-1, with TRBD1 matching 9 bases. V was pared by 8 bases and J by 3 bases, with 10 bases of the junction left unmatched. Germline CDR1 MNHEY, CDR2 SVGAGI. There are 15 residues in the CDR3. The CDR3 nucleotides are TGTGCCAGCTACGGGACAGGGAGTTTGGACACTGAAGCTTTCTTT. Protein sequence: CASYGTGSLDTEAFF.

The rearrangement joins TRBV9 to TRBJ1-1, with D hard to call. This CDR3 is 13 amino acids long. The V end was cut by 2 bases, the J end by 1 base, with 6 bases between. Germline V gives CDR1 SGDLS, CDR2 YYNGEE. The CDR3 DNA reads as TGTGCCAGCAGCGTTAAACAGAACACTGAAGCTTTCTTT. Translation: CASSVKQNTEAFF.

The J gene is TRBJ1-3, the V gene TRBV7-2; 7 bases fit TRBD1. This CDR3 region has 14 residues. CDR1 SGHTA and CDR2 FQGNSA come from the germline V gene. V lost 3 bases, J lost 9 bases, and 8 bases stayed unmatched. In nucleotides, the CDR3 is TGTGCCAGCAGCTTGGAGACAGGGCTTGGCACCATATATTTT. Protein sequence: CASSLETGLGTIYF.

This clone was counted once. The J gene is TRBJ1-1, the V gene TRBV7-9, with D perhaps TRBD1 (6 bases). Germline V gene sequence: CDR1 SEHNR, CDR2 FQNEAQ (reference sequence). This CDR3 region has 14 residues. The germline V and J ends were trimmed by 4 bases and 4 bases, with 13 bases remaining between them. The CDR3 region is CASSWPQGSTEAFF. DNA of the CDR3: TGTGCCAGCAGCTGGCCCCAGGGGTCCACTGAAGCTTTCTTT.

The chain joins TRBV28 to TRBJ2-4, with D tentatively TRBD2 (6 bases). This CDR3 has 14 residues. The V end was cut by 11 bases, the J end by 0 bases, with 14 bases between. Germline V gene lookup returns CDR1 MDHEN and CDR2 SYDVKM. CDR3 bases: TGTGCCTGCGGGGCGGACTTAGCCAAAAACATTCAGTACTTC. This translates into CACGADLAKNIQYF.

This clone has a handful of counts. The chain links TRBV6-2 or TRBV6-3 to TRBJ1-4, with D hard to call. V was pared by 2 bases and J by 4 bases, with 14 bases between. The CDR3 has 16 residues. Germline V gene sequence: CDR1 MNHEY, CDR2 SVGEGT. The CDR3 spells CASSYTREGLNEKLFF. The CDR3 nucleotides are TGTGCCAGCAGTTACACCCGTGAGGGCCTTAATGAAAAACTGTTTTTT.

V gene TRBV19 combines with J gene TRBJ1-1; D may be TRBD1 (5 bases). CDR3 length: 13 residues. The germline CDR1 and CDR2 sequences are LNHDA and SQIVND (reference sequence). Trimming removed 1 base from V and 8 bases from J, with 11 bases in between. The CDR3 DNA follows: TGTGCCAGTAGTATAGGTGGACAAAGGGAAGCTTTCTTT. Protein: CASSIGGQREAFF.

The gene calls are TRBV2 and TRBJ2-1; tentatively, D is TRBD2 (6 bases). From germline, CDR1 is SNHLY and CDR2 FYNNEI. V was pared by 5 bases and J by 5 bases, with 16 bases between. CDR3 length: 15 amino acids. The CDR3 DNA reads TGTGCCAGCAGTAGGCGCGGAGGGCCAGACAATGAGCAGTTCTTC. Translating it yields CASSRRGGPDNEQFF.

This clone was observed a few times. The chain combines TRBV7-2 with TRBJ2-6; TRBD2 aligns across 7 bases. After removal of 1 base from V and 2 bases from J, the junction contained 11 bases not matched to a gene. The CDR3 is 19 residues long. Germline V CDR1 and CDR2: SGHTA, FQGNSA. As DNA, the CDR3 is TGTGCCAGCAGCTTAGAACGGGGAGGGTACTTGGCTGGGGCCAACGTCCTGACTTTC. Its translation is CASSLERGGYLAGANVLTF.